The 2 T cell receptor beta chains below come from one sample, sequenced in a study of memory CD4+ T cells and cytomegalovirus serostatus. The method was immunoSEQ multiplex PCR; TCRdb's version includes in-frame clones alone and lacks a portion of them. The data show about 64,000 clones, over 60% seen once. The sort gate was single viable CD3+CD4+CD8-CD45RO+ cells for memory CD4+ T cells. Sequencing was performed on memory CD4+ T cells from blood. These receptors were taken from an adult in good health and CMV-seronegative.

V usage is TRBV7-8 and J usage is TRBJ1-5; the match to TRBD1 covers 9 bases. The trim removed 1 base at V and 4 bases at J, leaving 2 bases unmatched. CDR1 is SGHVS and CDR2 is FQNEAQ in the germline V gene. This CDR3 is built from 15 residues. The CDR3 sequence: CASSLGGQGNQPQHF. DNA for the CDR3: TGTGCCAGCAGCTTAGGGGGACAGGGTAATCAGCCCCAGCATTTT.

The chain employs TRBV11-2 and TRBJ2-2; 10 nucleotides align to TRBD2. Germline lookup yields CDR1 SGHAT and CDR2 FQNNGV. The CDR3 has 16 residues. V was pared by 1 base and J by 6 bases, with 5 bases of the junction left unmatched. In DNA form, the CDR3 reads TGTGCCAGCAGCTTAGGTAGCGGGAGGTTGGCCGGGGAGCTGTTTTTT. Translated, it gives CASSLGSGRLAGELFF.